The rows below give T cell receptor beta chains drawn from one sample of a study of prognosis after radiotherapy for stage I lung cancer. One entry per CDR3 protein results from TCRdb running MiXCR on the multiplex PCR reads. The sample lists 25,000 to 35,000 distinct CDR3 sequences, about 43% seen once, with more than 15% in the top ten. The sample was PBMCs, taken before or after stereotactic body radiation therapy (not recorded which). The receptor source for this set is a donor of 50 years or more with non-small cell lung cancer. Each CDR3 is given with its conserved first and last residue. The D gene is left open where the match is weak. A clone size is listed for some rows: how often the clone was seen (once, few, many), or a class if it is expanded.

V: TRBV6-2/TRBV6-3
D: .
size: .
J: TRBJ1-1
DNA: TGTGCCAGCAGAGTAACCCCGGGGGGACGGGATTTCTTT
CDR3: CASRVTPGGRDFF

V: TRBV5-6
D: TRBD1
size: .
J: TRBJ2-5
DNA: TGTGCCAGCAGCTACGGGACAGGGTTTGAGACCCAGTACTTC
CDR3: CASSYGTGFETQYF

V: TRBV7-9
D: TRBD1
size: many
J: TRBJ2-7
DNA: TGTGCCAGCAGCCTTACAGGGGTTAACTACGAGCAGTACTTC
CDR3: CASSLTGVNYEQYF

V: TRBV7-2
D: TRBD2
size: many
J: TRBJ2-1
DNA: TGTGCCAGCAGCGCTAGACCCGGACTAGCGGGAGTAGAGCAGTTCTTC
CDR3: CASSARPGLAGVEQFF

V: TRBV20-1
D: .
size: .
J: TRBJ2-3
DNA: TGCAGTGCATCGGGGGTCATCGATACGCAGTATTTT
CDR3: CSASGVIDTQYF

V: TRBV30
D: .
size: many
J: TRBJ1-3
DNA: TGTGCCTGGAGTGTCCTCCAGTTAGACACCATATATTTT
CDR3: CAWSVLQLDTIYF

V: TRBV29-1
D: .
size: many
J: TRBJ2-7
DNA: TGCAGCGTTGTACAGGGCGCCTACGAGCAGTACTTC
CDR3: CSVVQGAYEQYF

V: TRBV2
D: .
size: .
J: TRBJ2-7
DNA: TGTGCCAGCAAGGGAGTGGGGGGCTATCAGTACTTC
CDR3: CASKGVGGYQYF

V: TRBV19
D: TRBD2
size: many
J: TRBJ2-1
DNA: TGTGCCAGTAGCCCGCCGTTGGGACTAGCGGGAGTTGATCTTGAGCAGTTCTTC
CDR3: CASSPPLGLAGVDLEQFF

V: TRBV6-2/TRBV6-3
D: .
size: medium-sized
J: TRBJ2-6
DNA: TGTGCCAGCGCCCCCCTCCGGGGGACCGGGGCCAACGTCCTGACTTTC
CDR3: CASAPLRGTGANVLTF

V: TRBV2
D: TRBD2
size: many
J: TRBJ2-3
DNA: TGTGCCAGCAGACTTCGGGAGGGATACACAGATACGCAGTATTTT
CDR3: CASRLREGYTDTQYF

V: TRBV24-1
D: .
size: once
J: TRBJ2-2
DNA: TGTGCCACCAGCCCGTCGGCATCTAACACCTGGGAGCTGTTTTTT
CDR3: CATSPSASNTWELFF

V: TRBV5-8
D: .
size: .
J: TRBJ2-1
DNA: TGTGCCAGCAGCTTGGAGGGTGTTCAGTTCTTC
CDR3: CASSLEGVQFF

V: TRBV10-2
D: .
size: .
J: TRBJ2-5
DNA: TGCGCCAGCAGTGAGAGTTCAAGCCCAGGGGGGACCAAGTACTTC
CDR3: CASSESSSPGGTKYF

V: TRBV28
D: .
size: few
J: TRBJ1-2
DNA: TGTGCCAGCAGTTTTTCCAGAACCATCGGCTACACCTTC
CDR3: CASSFSRTIGYTF

V: TRBV5-1
D: .
size: .
J: TRBJ2-5
DNA: TGCGCCAGCAGCTTGAGTCCGTCGAGGACAGAAGAGACCCAGTACTTC
CDR3: CASSLSPSRTEETQYF

V: TRBV6-5
D: .
size: .
J: TRBJ1-2
DNA: TGTGCCAGCAGTTACCCGTTGGGCCCCGGTGGTGGCTACACCTTC
CDR3: CASSYPLGPGGGYTF

V: TRBV5-1
D: TRBD2
size: .
J: TRBJ2-3
DNA: TGCGCCAGCAGCTTGAGGGCTAGCGGGATCGTCGATACGCAGTATTTT
CDR3: CASSLRASGIVDTQYF

V: TRBV19
D: .
size: many
J: TRBJ2-1
DNA: TGTGCCAGTACCCCGGTAGCGGCTAGCGCGTACAATGAGCAGTTCTTC
CDR3: CASTPVAASAYNEQFF

V: TRBV28
D: .
size: .
J: TRBJ1-2
DNA: TGTGCCAGCAGTTTAGGAGACTATGGCTACACCTTC
CDR3: CASSLGDYGYTF

V: TRBV5-1
D: .
size: .
J: TRBJ1-1
DNA: TGCGCCAGCAGCTTTGGGCAGCCTAACACTGAAGCTTTCTTT
CDR3: CASSFGQPNTEAFF

V: TRBV6-2/TRBV6-3
D: TRBD2
size: many
J: TRBJ2-3
DNA: TGTGCCTGCGGCGGGAGGCGGGAGCGGGGGAATACGCAGTATTTT
CDR3: CACGGRRERGNTQYF

V: TRBV7-3
D: .
size: many
J: TRBJ2-7
DNA: TGTGCCAGCAGCTTAATGGGCGGGGACTTCTACGAGCAGTACTTC
CDR3: CASSLMGGDFYEQYF

V: TRBV30
D: .
size: many
J: TRBJ1-6
DNA: TGTGCCTGGAAGTACAGGGACCCCCTTGGTAATTCACCCCTCCACTTT
CDR3: CAWKYRDPLGNSPLHF

V: TRBV28
D: .
size: .
J: TRBJ1-6
DNA: TGTGCCAGCAGCTCTTACAAGGGACCCCTCCACTTT
CDR3: CASSSYKGPLHF

V: TRBV19
D: TRBD1
size: many
J: TRBJ2-3
DNA: TGTGCCAGTAGTATCCTGCCCAGGGGGGATACGCAGTATTTT
CDR3: CASSILPRGDTQYF

V: TRBV7-2
D: TRBD2
size: once
J: TRBJ2-2
DNA: TGTGCCAGCAGCTTAGTAGGTAGCGGGAGTTTCACCGGGGAGCTGTTTTTT
CDR3: CASSLVGSGSFTGELFF

V: TRBV11-2
D: .
size: medium-sized
J: TRBJ2-7
DNA: TGTGCCAGCAGCCCCTTCCCGGGACCGGGCTACGAGCAGTACTTC
CDR3: CASSPFPGPGYEQYF

V: TRBV5-6
D: .
size: .
J: TRBJ2-7
DNA: TGTGCCAGCAGCTTGGGCATTTACGATCAGTACTTC
CDR3: CASSLGIYDQYF

V: TRBV7-8
D: TRBD1
size: .
J: TRBJ1-5
DNA: TGTGCCAGCATCCCGGACAGGGCGTACCAGCGCAATCAGCCCCAGCATTTT
CDR3: CASIPDRAYQRNQPQHF

V: TRBV6-2/TRBV6-3
D: TRBD1
size: .
J: TRBJ1-5
DNA: TGTGCCAGCAGTCCATCCGGGACAGGGGGCATACAGCCCCATCATTTT
CDR3: CASSPSGTGGIQPHHF

V: TRBV7-8
D: .
size: many
J: TRBJ1-1
DNA: TGTGCCAGCAGCTTAGATTTCCGAGGGACTGAAGCTTTCTTT
CDR3: CASSLDFRGTEAFF

V: TRBV6-4
D: TRBD1
size: .
J: TRBJ1-1
DNA: TGTGCCAGCAGGGACAGGGGTGAAGCTTTCTTT
CDR3: CASRDRGEAFF

V: TRBV19
D: .
size: many
J: TRBJ1-2
DNA: TGTGCCAGTAGTATAGATGGGGATGGCTACACCTTC
CDR3: CASSIDGDGYTF

V: TRBV7-2
D: TRBD2
size: many
J: TRBJ2-3
DNA: TGTGCCAGCAGCTCGACTAGCGGGGCAGATACGCAGTATTTT
CDR3: CASSSTSGADTQYF

V: TRBV18
D: .
size: few
J: TRBJ1-1
DNA: TGTGCCAGCTCCCCTACCTTTGGGCCGGGTCAAAGCACAGGTGGTGATGAAGCTTTCTTT
CDR3: CASSPTFGPGQSTGGDEAFF

V: TRBV2
D: .
size: .
J: TRBJ2-7
DNA: TGTGCCAGCAGTGAAGAAGGTATTACCTACGAGCAGTACTTC
CDR3: CASSEEGITYEQYF

V: TRBV6-2/TRBV6-3
D: .
size: medium-sized
J: TRBJ2-7
DNA: TGTGCCAGCAGTTACTCGGAGGGCGAGCAGTACTTC
CDR3: CASSYSEGEQYF

V: TRBV5-1
D: TRBD2
size: medium-sized
J: TRBJ2-7
DNA: TGCGCCAGCAGTCCTAGCGGGAGTAGGACGTACGAGCAGTACTTC
CDR3: CASSPSGSRTYEQYF

V: TRBV12-3/TRBV12-4
D: TRBD1
size: .
J: TRBJ1-4
DNA: TGTGCCACCGGGACAGTTAATGAAAAACTGTTTTTT
CDR3: CATGTVNEKLFF

V: TRBV24-1
D: TRBD1
size: few
J: TRBJ2-3
DNA: TGTGCCACCAGTGATCAACCGGGACAGAGCACAGATACGCAGTATTTT
CDR3: CATSDQPGQSTDTQYF

V: TRBV11-2
D: TRBD2
size: many
J: TRBJ2-3
DNA: TGTGCCAGCAGCCCTCGATGGCTAGCGGGAGGGCGGGATACGCAGTATTTT
CDR3: CASSPRWLAGGRDTQYF

V: TRBV2
D: .
size: .
J: TRBJ2-2
DNA: TGTGCCAGCAGTGCGAACACCGGGGAGCTGTTTTTT
CDR3: CASSANTGELFF

V: TRBV30
D: .
size: .
J: TRBJ2-3
DNA: TGTGCCTGGAGTGGGGGGGGCACAGATACGCAGTATTTT
CDR3: CAWSGGGTDTQYF

V: TRBV20-1
D: TRBD1
size: many
J: TRBJ1-1
DNA: TGCAGTGCTTTCCGACAGGGGCTGACCATGAACACTGAAGCTTTCTTT
CDR3: CSAFRQGLTMNTEAFF

V: TRBV27
D: TRBD2
size: .
J: TRBJ2-3
DNA: TGTGCCAGCAGTCGAGTAGCGGGAGGGTGCGCCTATACGCAGTATTTT
CDR3: CASSRVAGGCAYTQYF

V: TRBV7-9
D: .
size: .
J: TRBJ2-1
DNA: TGTGCCAGCAGCTTGGCACTTGACTCAGAGTCCTTCGAGCAGTTCTTC
CDR3: CASSLALDSESFEQFF

V: TRBV5-1
D: .
size: many
J: TRBJ2-1
DNA: TGCGCCAGCAGCTTGGACTCTAGCAGTAACAATGAGCAGTTCTTC
CDR3: CASSLDSSSNNEQFF

V: TRBV6-1
D: TRBD1
size: medium-sized
J: TRBJ1-2
DNA: TGTGCCAGCAGTGGACAGGGGGCTGGGGACTATGGCTACACCTTC
CDR3: CASSGQGAGDYGYTF